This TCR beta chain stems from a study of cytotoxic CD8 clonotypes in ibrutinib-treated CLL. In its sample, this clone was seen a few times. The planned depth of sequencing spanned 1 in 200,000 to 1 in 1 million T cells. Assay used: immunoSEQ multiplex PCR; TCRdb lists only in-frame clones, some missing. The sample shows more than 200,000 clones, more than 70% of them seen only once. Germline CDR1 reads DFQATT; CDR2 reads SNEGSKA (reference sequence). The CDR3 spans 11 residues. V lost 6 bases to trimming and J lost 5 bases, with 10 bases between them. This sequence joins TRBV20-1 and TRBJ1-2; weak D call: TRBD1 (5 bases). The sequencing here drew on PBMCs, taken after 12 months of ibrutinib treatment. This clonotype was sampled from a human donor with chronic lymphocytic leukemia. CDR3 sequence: CSAPDTYGYTF. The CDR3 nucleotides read TGCAGTGCCCCGGACACGTATGGCTACACCTTC.